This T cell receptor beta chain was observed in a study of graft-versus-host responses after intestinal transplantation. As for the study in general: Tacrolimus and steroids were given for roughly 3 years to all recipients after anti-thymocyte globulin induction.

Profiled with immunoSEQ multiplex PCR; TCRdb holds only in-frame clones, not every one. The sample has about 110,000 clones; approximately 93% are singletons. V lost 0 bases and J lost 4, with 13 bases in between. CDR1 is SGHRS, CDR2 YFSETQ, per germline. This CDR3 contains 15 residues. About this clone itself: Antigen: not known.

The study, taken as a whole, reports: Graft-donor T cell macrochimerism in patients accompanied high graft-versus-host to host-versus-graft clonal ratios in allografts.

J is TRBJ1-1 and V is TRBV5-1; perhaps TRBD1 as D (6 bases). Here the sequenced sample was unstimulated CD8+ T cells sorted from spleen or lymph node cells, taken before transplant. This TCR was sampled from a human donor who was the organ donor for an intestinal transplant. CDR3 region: CASSLAVGGGTEAFF. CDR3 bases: TGCGCCAGCAGCTTGGCCGTTGGGGGCGGCACTGAAGCTTTCTTT.